Listed below are T cell receptor beta chains from one sample, sequenced in a study of T cell responses to AZD1222 COVID-19 vaccine. Generated by immunoSEQ multiplex PCR, the TCRdb table keeps only in-frame clones and is missing some. In the table there are about 130,000 clones, roughly 91% of which are singletons. The sequenced sample was peripheral blood, obtained on day 0 of MenACWY control vaccination. All receptors come from an adult in good health. Both conserved end residues are part of each CDR3. The order of the fields is clone size, V gene, D gene, J gene, CDR3 DNA, CDR3 protein. The D gene is left open where the match is weak. Not all rows give a size; the values are once, few, many and, for expanded clones, a class.

>-|TRBV19|-|TRBJ1-2
TGTGCCAGTAGCCCCCAGGAGGGAAACTATGGCTACACCTTC
CASSPQEGNYGYTF
>-|TRBV4-1|TRBD1|TRBJ1-1
TGCGCCAGCAGCTTCGAGACAGGGGGCACTGAAGCTTTCTTT
CASSFETGGTEAFF
>-|TRBV19|-|TRBJ1-5
TGTGCCAGTAGCCTTCCGAGAAGGGATCAGCCCCAGCATTTT
CASSLPRRDQPQHF
>-|TRBV29-1|TRBD1|TRBJ1-3
TGCAGCGTTGTGGGGACCACGGACAGGGCAGGTGGAAACACCATATATTTT
CSVVGTTDRAGGNTIYF
>-|TRBV14|-|TRBJ2-6
TGTGCCAGCAGCCAAGATATCATCTCTGGGGCCAACGTCCTGACTTTC
CASSQDIISGANVLTF
>-|TRBV28|-|TRBJ1-5
TGTGCCACCCATCAGAGGGGCAATCAGCCCCAGCATTTT
CATHQRGNQPQHF
>-|TRBV20-1|-|TRBJ1-6
TGCAGTGCTAGTACGACAGCTCTATCAGGGCTTTCACCCCTCCACTTT
CSASTTALSGLSPLHF
>-|TRBV6-2/TRBV6-3|-|TRBJ1-5
TGTGCCAGCAGTTTGAAGGCAGGGCGGCAGCCCCAGCATTTT
CASSLKAGRQPQHF
>-|TRBV5-1|-|TRBJ2-2
TGCGCCAGCAGCCCCTGGGACACCGAGCCAACCGGGGAGCTGTTTTTT
CASSPWDTEPTGELFF
>once|TRBV28|-|TRBJ1-3
TGTGCCAGCAGTTTGGCAGACTCTGGAAACACCATATATTTT
CASSLADSGNTIYF
>-|TRBV19|-|TRBJ1-5
TGTGCCAGTTTGGTTAGACTTACAGACGGCCACAATCAGCCCCAGCATTTT
CASLVRLTDGHNQPQHF
>-|TRBV10-3|TRBD2|TRBJ2-2
TGTGCCATCGCCGCGGGGCTAGCGGGGGGTCGGGTATCCGGGGAGCTGTTTTTT
CAIAAGLAGGRVSGELFF
>-|TRBV29-1|-|TRBJ1-3
TGCAGCGTTGAGGGCTCCCCGAACACCATATATTTT
CSVEGSPNTIYF
>few|TRBV20-1|TRBD1|TRBJ1-1
TGCAGTGCGCCCGGGACAGGCGAAGCTTTCTTT
CSAPGTGEAFF
>-|TRBV5-1|-|TRBJ2-5
TGCGCCAGCAGCTTTACGGGTCAAGAGACCCAGTACTTC
CASSFTGQETQYF
>once|TRBV5-5|-|TRBJ2-5
TGTGCCAGCAGTAAAACAGGGTCGGGGGAGACCCAGTACTTC
CASSKTGSGETQYF
>-|TRBV11-2|-|TRBJ2-2
TGTGCCAGCAGCTTAAGACTAAACACCGGGGAGCTGTTTTTT
CASSLRLNTGELFF
>-|TRBV9|-|TRBJ2-3
TGTGCCAGCAGCGTAGGCGGCAGACCCACAGATACGCAGTATTTT
CASSVGGRPTDTQYF
>-|TRBV19|-|TRBJ2-7
TGTGCCAGTTCCGGAGACTACGAGCAGTACTTC
CASSGDYEQYF
>once|TRBV2|-|TRBJ2-5
TGTGCCAGCAGTTTCCTTGAACCAGAGACCCAGTACTTC
CASSFLEPETQYF
>-|TRBV15|-|TRBJ2-5
TGTGCCACCAGCAGACAGGCCACGAGTAGAGAGACCCAGTACTTC
CATSRQATSRETQYF
>-|TRBV5-4|-|TRBJ1-2
TGTGCCAGCAGCTTGGTAACGGGAGACGCCTATGGCTACACCTTC
CASSLVTGDAYGYTF
>-|TRBV19|TRBD2|TRBJ2-5
TGTGCCAGTAGTCGCGGGGCGGGGGGGCGAGAGACCCAGTACTTC
CASSRGAGGRETQYF
>-|TRBV7-9|-|TRBJ1-3
TGTGCCAGCAGCTTCGGAAACACCATATATTTT
CASSFGNTIYF
>-|TRBV4-2|-|TRBJ2-3
TGTGCCAGCAGCCAAGGAGGTCCGGGGGGCGGCACAGATACGCAGTATTTT
CASSQGGPGGGTDTQYF
>-|TRBV7-9|-|TRBJ2-7
TGTGCCAGCAGCGTTGTGGGCGAGCAGTACTTC
CASSVVGEQYF
>-|TRBV7-9|-|TRBJ2-2
TGTGCCAGCACCCCGATCAATACCCCCACCGGGGAGCTGTTTTTT
CASTPINTPTGELFF
>-|TRBV6-4|-|TRBJ1-2
TGTGCCAGCAGTGGAGGGGGTAACTATGGCTACACCTTC
CASSGGGNYGYTF